This TCR beta chain was sequenced in a study of early T cells in non-severe SARS-CoV-2 infection. Study-level information: RNA in bulk from unsorted whole blood was sequenced, and chains were unpaired.

General observations from the study: Matches to VDJdb favored anti-spike CD8 responses and missed private and CD4 specificities.

cDNA molecules, individually, were tagged with unique molecular identifiers. TCRdb independently ran MiXCR on the 5' RACE reads; one entry per CDR3 protein. Of about 76,000 distinct CDR3 sequences detected, 10% to 12% appear once; the ten largest clones hold roughly 4.7%. This clonotype has a count of ten or more. Its antigen is not known. What was sequenced was whole blood. The TCR sequence derives from an adult who was a healthcare worker with PCR-confirmed SARS-CoV-2 infection or an uninfected control (not recorded which).

The CDR3 loop reads CASSQAPGSTNEKLFF. The CDR3 nucleotides read TGCGCCAGCAGCCAAGCACCTGGGAGTACTAATGAAAAACTGTTTTTT. The V call is TRBV4-1, the J call TRBJ1-4; no definite D call. This CDR3 has 16 residues. Trimming stripped 1 base from V and 2 bases from J, with 11 bases between. The germline V gene encodes CDR1 MGHRA and CDR2 YSYEKL.